The rows below give T cell receptor beta chains drawn from one sample of a study of cytomegalovirus exposure and HLA in healthy donors. The protocol was immunoSEQ multiplex PCR, while the TCRdb copy is restricted to in-frame clones and leaves out a portion. This repertoire shows 65,000 to 75,000 clones, over 90% found once; its top ten account for about 5.4%. Material: PBMCs. These receptors were collected from a man younger than 35 in good health and CMV-seropositive. The CDR3 runs from the conserved cysteine through the conserved F or W. The order of the fields is clone size, V gene, CDR3 length, J gene, D gene, CDR3 protein, CDR3 DNA. The D gene is left open where the match is weak. Size is stated for part of the rows, as once, few or many counts, or as a class when the clone is expanded.

once	TRBV30	18	TRBJ2-7	TRBD1	CAWSPGTDNPLNSYEQYF	TGTGCCTGGAGTCCCGGGACAGACAACCCCCTCAACTCCTACGAGCAGTACTTC
.	TRBV4-1	15	TRBJ2-1	.	CASSQDWGGTNEQFF	TGCGCCAGCAGCCAAGATTGGGGCGGGACTAATGAGCAGTTCTTC
.	TRBV5-4	16	TRBJ1-2	.	CASSLALPGATYGYTF	TGTGCCAGCAGCTTGGCTCTGCCAGGGGCCACCTATGGCTACACCTTC
.	TRBV6-6	13	TRBJ2-7	TRBD2	CATRSGSSYEQYF	TGTGCCACCCGTAGCGGGAGCTCCTACGAGCAGTACTTC
.	TRBV27	14	TRBJ2-2	.	CASSLSGGFGELFF	TGTGCCAGCAGTTTATCGGGCGGGTTCGGGGAGCTGTTTTTT
.	TRBV5-1	13	TRBJ2-1	.	CASSFEVYNEQFF	TGCGCCAGCAGCTTCGAGGTATACAATGAGCAGTTCTTC
.	TRBV21-1	18	TRBJ1-4	.	CASSIGTGGLTTNEKLFF	TGTGCCAGCAGCATTGGGACAGGGGGATTAACAACTAATGAAAAACTGTTTTTT
.	TRBV30	13	TRBJ1-1	TRBD1	CAWMGQRNTEAFF	TGTGCCTGGATGGGACAGCGGAACACTGAAGCTTTCTTT
.	TRBV5-8	17	TRBJ2-6	.	CASSLALGGNGANVLTF	TGTGCCAGCAGCTTGGCTTTGGGGGGTAACGGGGCCAACGTCCTGACTTTC
.	TRBV11-1	14	TRBJ2-7	TRBD2	CASSSGLAGVEQYF	TGTGCCAGCAGCTCCGGACTAGCGGGAGTCGAGCAGTACTTC
.	TRBV5-6	16	TRBJ2-5	.	CASSLRGPTGHETQYF	TGTGCCAGCAGCTTGCGCGGTCCGACAGGTCACGAGACCCAGTACTTC
.	TRBV30	17	TRBJ2-2	TRBD2	CASAPGLAGKWAGELFF	TGTGCCTCCGCCCCGGGACTAGCGGGAAAATGGGCCGGGGAGCTGTTTTTT
.	TRBV6-5	14	TRBJ1-4	TRBD1	CASRFSQGAEKLFF	TGTGCCAGCAGATTCTCACAGGGGGCTGAAAAACTGTTTTTT
.	TRBV6-1	13	TRBJ1-2	.	CASTTTAYYGYTF	TGTGCCAGTACCACGACAGCCTACTATGGCTACACCTTC
once	TRBV7-9	16	TRBJ2-3	TRBD2	CASSLRLAGGTDTQYF	TGTGCCAGCAGCTTGAGACTAGCCGGAGGTACAGATACGCAGTATTTT
once	TRBV18	17	TRBJ2-1	TRBD2	CASSPTGTSGNYNEQFF	TGTGCCAGCTCACCCACCGGGACTAGCGGGAACTACAATGAGCAGTTCTTC
.	TRBV6-1	13	TRBJ1-1	.	CASSATVPTEAFF	TGTGCCAGCAGTGCGACAGTCCCGACTGAAGCTTTCTTT
.	TRBV5-1	15	TRBJ1-1	.	CASRPTGRSGTEAFF	TGCGCCAGCAGACCGACGGGGAGGTCGGGCACTGAAGCTTTCTTT
.	TRBV5-1	16	TRBJ1-3	.	CASSTGPGNSGNTIYF	TGCGCCAGCAGCACGGGTCCAGGGAACTCTGGAAACACCATATATTTT
.	TRBV6-5	15	TRBJ2-1	TRBD2	CASSIAGDSYNEQFF	TGTGCCAGCAGTATAGCGGGAGACTCCTACAATGAGCAGTTCTTC
once	TRBV19	13	TRBJ1-5	.	CASSDQGAQPQHF	TGTGCCAGTAGTGATCAGGGTGCCCAGCCCCAGCATTTT
.	TRBV6-1	15	TRBJ2-6	.	CASNLQRSGANVLTF	TGTGCCAGCAATCTTCAGCGCTCTGGGGCCAACGTCCTGACTTTC
.	TRBV5-6	15	TRBJ2-7	TRBD2	CASSSTLAEAYEQYF	TGTGCCAGCAGCTCAACACTAGCGGAAGCCTACGAGCAGTACTTC
.	TRBV5-1	15	TRBJ2-1	TRBD2	CASSPGTSGSNEQFF	TGCGCCAGCAGCCCGGGGACTAGCGGGAGCAATGAGCAGTTCTTC
.	TRBV6-5	13	TRBJ2-7	.	CASSYRGGYEQYF	TGTGCCAGCAGTTACAGGGGAGGCTACGAGCAGTACTTC
once	TRBV27	16	TRBJ2-7	.	CASRTARDILPTKQYF	TGTGCCAGCAGGACAGCCCGGGACATTCTACCTACGAAGCAGTACTTC
.	TRBV5-4	14	TRBJ2-7	.	CASSQTGTPHEQYF	TGTGCCAGCAGCCAAACCGGGACACCACACGAGCAGTACTTC
.	TRBV10-2	16	TRBJ2-7	TRBD2	CASRKGLAGASYEQYF	TGCGCCAGCAGGAAAGGACTAGCGGGAGCCTCCTACGAGCAGTACTTC
.	TRBV19	16	TRBJ1-4	TRBD1	CASSPTPGTGDEKLFF	TGTGCCAGTAGTCCGACACCCGGGACAGGGGACGAAAAACTGTTTTTT
.	TRBV5-5	16	TRBJ1-3	.	CASSLDVGSSGNTIYF	TGTGCCAGCAGCTTGGATGTTGGGAGCTCTGGAAACACCATATATTTT
.	TRBV5-1	16	TRBJ1-1	TRBD1	CASSISGTGGDTEAFF	TGCGCCAGCAGCATCTCCGGGACAGGGGGGGACACTGAAGCTTTCTTT
.	TRBV5-1	15	TRBJ1-3	.	CASSFTGMSGNTIYF	TGCGCCAGCAGCTTCACCGGGATGTCTGGAAACACCATATATTTT
.	TRBV5-4	14	TRBJ1-1	.	CASSLPGQNTEAFF	TGTGCCAGCAGCTTACCAGGGCAGAACACTGAAGCTTTCTTT
.	TRBV6-5	12	TRBJ2-3	TRBD1	CASKGGPDTQYF	TGTGCCAGCAAAGGGGGCCCAGATACGCAGTATTTT
.	TRBV11-3	13	TRBJ2-1	.	CASSLPPGGEQFF	TGTGCCAGCAGCTTACCCCCGGGGGGCGAGCAGTTCTTC
.	TRBV4-1	15	TRBJ2-7	TRBD1	CASSHPGTGSYEQYF	TGCGCCAGCAGCCACCCCGGGACAGGTTCCTACGAGCAGTACTTC
once	TRBV29-1	15	TRBJ2-7	.	CSAQGWDKSSYEQYF	TGCAGCGCCCAAGGATGGGACAAGAGCTCCTACGAGCAGTACTTC
.	TRBV30	12	TRBJ2-3	.	CAWMDSGNTQYF	TGTGCCTGGATGGACAGTGGCAATACGCAGTATTTT
few	TRBV9	15	TRBJ2-3	.	CASSVAQGTTDTQYF	TGTGCCAGCAGCGTAGCGCAGGGTACCACAGATACGCAGTATTTT
.	TRBV2	14	TRBJ2-7	TRBD2	CASGRERGTYEQYF	TGTGCCAGCGGGAGGGAGCGGGGGACTTACGAGCAGTACTTC
once	TRBV7-3	14	TRBJ2-1	TRBD1	CASSLDRARGEQFF	TGTGCCAGCAGCTTGGACAGGGCCCGAGGTGAGCAGTTCTTC
once	TRBV19	15	TRBJ2-7	.	CASSYAQGLAYEQYF	TGTGCCAGTAGCTATGCTCAGGGGTTAGCCTACGAGCAGTACTTC
.	TRBV5-1	14	TRBJ2-5	.	CASSYYGGRETQYF	TGCGCCAGCAGCTACTACGGGGGGCGAGAGACCCAGTACTTC
.	TRBV5-5	16	TRBJ2-7	.	CASSPRGSGGTDEQYF	TGTGCCAGCAGCCCGCGAGGTTCGGGGGGCACGGACGAGCAGTACTTC
.	TRBV28	12	TRBJ2-1	.	CASARETNEQFF	TGTGCCAGCGCCAGGGAAACAAATGAGCAGTTCTTC
once	TRBV15	13	TRBJ2-5	TRBD1	CATSRDLLQGTDF	TGTGCCACCAGCAGAGACCTACTGCAGGGGACAGACTTC
few	TRBV10-3	17	TRBJ2-7	.	CAISDPSRQESSYEQYF	TGTGCCATCAGTGACCCCTCGCGACAGGAAAGCTCCTACGAGCAGTACTTC